This passage covers 10 T cell receptor beta chains from one sample sequenced in a study of control samples from healthy donors and cancer patients. The data were produced by immunoSEQ multiplex PCR, yet TCRdb's version contains in-frame clones alone and is incomplete. Among some 40,000 clones listed, around 80% were seen once. The sample was PBMCs. The receptors derive from a woman in her sixties with lung cancer.

This chain uses TRBV2 with TRBJ2-2, with D perhaps matching TRBD1 (6 bases). The CDR3 is 15 amino acids. Trimming left V 5 bases short and J 5 bases short, with 15 bases between. The germline CDR1 and CDR2 sequences are SNHLY and FYNNEI. The CDR3 reads CASSRSRGGTGELFF. The CDR3, as DNA: TGTGCCAGCAGTCGGTCCCGAGGGGGAACCGGGGAGCTGTTTTTT.

As regards this clone: Other DNA sequences in this specimen translate into the identical CDR3. The V gene is TRBV7-9, the J gene TRBJ2-3; 8 positions match TRBD1. The V gene end was trimmed by 2 bases and the J gene end by 3 bases; junction bases not matched to a gene: 4. The CDR3 consists of 15 residues. Germline V CDR1 and CDR2: SEHNR, FQNEAQ (reference sequence). The chain's CDR3 is CASSLRTGSTDTQYF. The CDR3 region has the DNA TGTGCCAGCAGCTTAAGGACAGGGAGTACAGATACGCAGTATTTT.

This clone was seen just once. This chain connects TRBV7-6 to TRBJ1-2, with D tentatively TRBD1 (6 bases). Germline values: CDR1 SGHVS, CDR2 FNYEAQ. V was cut by 1 base and J by 2 bases, with 8 bases left in between. The CDR3 sequence is 14 residues long. The chain's CDR3 is CASSLDQGNYGYTF. The CDR3 DNA follows: TGTGCCAGCAGCTTAGATCAGGGGAACTATGGCTACACCTTC.

The chain combines TRBV7-2 with TRBJ2-5; 9 positions agree with TRBD1. The CDR3 is 14 amino acids. Germline V gene lookup returns CDR1 SGHTA and CDR2 FQGNSA. Unmatched junction bases numbered 10, after V lost 8 bases and J lost 6 bases. The CDR3 DNA is TGTGCCAGCTCCTCAGGGACAGGGATGAAGACCCAGTACTTC. It encodes CASSSGTGMKTQYF.

The V and J genes are TRBV7-2 and TRBJ1-1; D remains ambiguous. Germline loops: CDR1 SGHTA, CDR2 FQGNSA. Trimming stripped 1 base from V and 2 bases from J, with 8 bases between. The CDR3 runs 14 residues. CDR3 region: CASSLVEGNTEAFF. The DNA of the CDR3 is TGTGCCAGCAGCTTAGTAGAGGGAAACACTGAAGCTTTCTTT.

This chain uses TRBV19 with TRBJ2-6, with a tentative D call TRBD2 (5 bases). From germline, CDR1 is LNHDA and CDR2 SQIVND (reference sequence). The CDR3 runs 16 residues. Trimming stripped 6 bases from V and 2 bases from J, with 14 bases between. CDR3 sequence: CASSRKGVAGANVLTF. The CDR3 DNA is TGTGCCAGTAGCCGAAAGGGAGTCGCTGGGGCCAACGTCCTGACTTTC. The full variable domain, completed using reference TRBV19 and TRBJ2-6, is DGGITQSPKYLFRKEGQNVTLSCEQNLNHDAMYWYRQDPGQGLRLIYYSQIVNDFQKGDIAEGYSVSREKKESFPLTVTSAQKNPTAFYLCASSRKGVAGANVLTFGAGSRLTVL.

A single count supports this clone. This chain connects TRBV30 to TRBJ1-2; no firm D call. CDR1 GTSNPN and CDR2 SVGIG come from the germline V gene (reference sequence). This CDR3 comprises 10 residues. The V and J ends lost 1 base and 8 bases respectively, with 5 bases between them. The CDR3 sequence: CAWSEGGYTF. In DNA, the CDR3 is TGTGCCTGGAGTGAAGGAGGCTACACCTTC. The full variable domain, its missing parts supplied by reference TRBV30 and TRBJ1-2, is SQTIHQWPATLVQPVGSPLSLECTVEGTSNPNLYWYRQAAGRGLQLLFYSVGIGQISSEVPQNLSASRPQDRQFILSSKKLLLSDSGFYLCAWSEGGYTFGSGTRLTVV.

V is TRBV10-2 and J is TRBJ2-1; TRBD1 agrees at 8 bases. Germline V gene sequence: CDR1 WSHSY, CDR2 SAAADI. Losses at the gene ends were 3 bases for V and 6 bases for J; bases not matched to a gene: 4. The CDR3 loop spans 14 amino acids. DNA for the CDR3: TGCGCCAGCAGTGACCCCGACAGGGGCAATGAGCAGTTCTTC. Protein sequence: CASSDPDRGNEQFF.

V usage is TRBV28 and J usage is TRBJ2-7, with D maybe TRBD2 (6 bases). Germline CDR1 MDHEN, CDR2 SYDVKM. The CDR3 extends over 15 amino acids. V was cut by 8 bases and J by 1 base, with 18 bases left in between. DNA for the CDR3: TGTGCCAGCGGAAGAGCGTCGGGGGATTCCTACGAGCAGTACTTC. Protein: CASGRASGDSYEQYF.

The chain couples TRBV6-1 to TRBJ2-7; TRBD1 is a possible D gene (6 bases). Germline V CDR1 and CDR2: MNHNS, SASEGT. The CDR3 is 16 amino acids. V was clipped by 0 bases and J by 2 bases, with 14 bases between them. CDR3 residues: CASSEAWTEITYEQYF. Here the CDR3 DNA reads TGTGCCAGCAGTGAAGCATGGACAGAGATCACCTACGAGCAGTACTTC.